This TCR beta chain was obtained from a study of spatial heterogeneity in lung cancer. Overall study results and limits: Tumor mutation count correlated with how many alpha and beta TCRs expanded intratumorally.

Documented time point: sample taken at primary tumor resection. This clonotype rates as medium-sized. Its antigen is unknown. The CDR3 loop spans 13 amino acids. Germline V gene lookup returns CDR1 SGHRS and CDR2 YFSETQ. Trimming removed 4 bases from V and 8 bases from J, with 13 bases in between. Each CDR3 protein is one row after TCRdb ran MiXCR on the 5' RACE reads. The repertoire has some 10,000 distinct CDR3 sequences, around 5% of them found once; the top ten carry approximately 15%. The TCR originated in a female donor with early-stage non-small cell lung cancer. This chain links TRBV5-1 with TRBJ2-1; a weak D match, TRBD2 (6 bases). Sample: lung tumor tissue, taken at surgery. CDR3 residues: CASSPRLVHEQFF. DNA for the CDR3: TGCGCCAGCAGCCCCCGACTAGTTCATGAGCAGTTCTTC.